This T cell receptor beta chain was captured in a study of beta chain features in type 1 diabetes. Looking at the study overall: Regarding age, gender and cell yields, patients proved similar to healthy donors.

Concerning this clone: As yet, its antigen is unknown.

Study findings and constraints: Unsettled here was the matter of whether HLA type influences TCRB rearrangement.

Expressed TCRB transcripts were sequenced, since all the RNA that had been isolated was reverse transcribed. Profiled with immunoSEQ multiplex PCR; TCRdb holds only in-frame clones, not every one. The sample consists of a few hundred thousand clones, less than 35% of them appearing once. This CDR3 is built from 11 residues. Per germline, CDR1 DFQATT and CDR2 SNEGSKA (reference sequence). V was clipped by 4 bases and J by 6 bases; unmatched bases: 3. The rearrangement links TRBV20-1 to TRBJ2-7; 7 nucleotides align to TRBD2. This clonotype was obtained from a man aged 25-45 years in good health. What was sequenced was central memory CD4+ T cells from blood. CDR3 amino acids: CSAKLASEQYF. The CDR3 bases are TGCAGTGCTAAACTAGCGTCCGAGCAGTACTTC.